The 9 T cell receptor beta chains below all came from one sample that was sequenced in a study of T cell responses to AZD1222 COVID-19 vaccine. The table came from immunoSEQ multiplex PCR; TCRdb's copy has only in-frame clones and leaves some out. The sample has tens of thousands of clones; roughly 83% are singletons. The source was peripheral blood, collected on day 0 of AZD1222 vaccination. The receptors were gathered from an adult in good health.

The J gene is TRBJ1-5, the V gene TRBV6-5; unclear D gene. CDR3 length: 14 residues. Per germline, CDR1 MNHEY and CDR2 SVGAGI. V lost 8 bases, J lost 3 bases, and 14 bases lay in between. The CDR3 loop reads CASRMGEVNQPQHF. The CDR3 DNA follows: TGTGCCAGCCGAATGGGCGAGGTCAATCAGCCCCAGCATTTT.

The CDR3 region is CASSFLEGHYNEQFF. CDR3 bases: TGTGCCAGCAGCTTCTTGGAGGGCCACTACAATGAGCAGTTCTTC. The chain uses TRBV7-2 and TRBJ2-1, with D perhaps TRBD2 (6 bases). This CDR3 is built from 15 residues. The V end lost 3 bases, the J end lost 3 bases, and 12 bases lay between the germline ends. CDR1 and CDR2 from the germline V gene are SGHTA and FQGNSA.

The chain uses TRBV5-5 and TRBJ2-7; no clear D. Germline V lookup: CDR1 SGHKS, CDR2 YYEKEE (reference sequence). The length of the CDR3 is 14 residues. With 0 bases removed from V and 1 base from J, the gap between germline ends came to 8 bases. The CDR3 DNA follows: TGTGCCAGCAGCTTGGTTATGGGGTCCTACGAGCAGTACTTC. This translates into CASSLVMGSYEQYF.

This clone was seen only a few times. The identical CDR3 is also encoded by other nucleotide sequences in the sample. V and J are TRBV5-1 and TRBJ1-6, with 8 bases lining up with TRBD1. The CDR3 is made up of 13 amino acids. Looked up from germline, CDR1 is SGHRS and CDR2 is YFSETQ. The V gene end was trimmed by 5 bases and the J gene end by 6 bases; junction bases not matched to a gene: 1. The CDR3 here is CASSGQGNSPLHF. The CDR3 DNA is TGCGCCAGCAGTGGACAGGGTAATTCACCCCTCCACTTT.

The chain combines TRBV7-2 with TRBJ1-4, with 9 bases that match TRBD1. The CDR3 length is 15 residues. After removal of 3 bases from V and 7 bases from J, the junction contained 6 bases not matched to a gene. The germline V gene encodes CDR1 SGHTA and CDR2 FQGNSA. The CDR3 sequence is CASSLSGTGSEKLFF. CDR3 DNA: TGTGCCAGCAGCTTGTCGGGGACAGGGTCTGAAAAACTGTTTTTT.

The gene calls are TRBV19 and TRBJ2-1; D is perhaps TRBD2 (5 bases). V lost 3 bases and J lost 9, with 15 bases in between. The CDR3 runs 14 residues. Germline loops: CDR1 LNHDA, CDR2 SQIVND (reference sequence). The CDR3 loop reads CASSMTGPGVEQFF. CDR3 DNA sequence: TGTGCCAGTAGTATGACGGGCCCCGGGGTTGAGCAGTTCTTC.

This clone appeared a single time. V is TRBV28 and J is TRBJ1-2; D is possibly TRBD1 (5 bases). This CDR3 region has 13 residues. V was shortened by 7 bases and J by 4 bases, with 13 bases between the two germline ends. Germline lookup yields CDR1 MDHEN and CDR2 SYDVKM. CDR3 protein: CASIGEGPYGYTF. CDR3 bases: TGTGCCAGCATCGGAGAGGGACCCTATGGCTACACCTTC.

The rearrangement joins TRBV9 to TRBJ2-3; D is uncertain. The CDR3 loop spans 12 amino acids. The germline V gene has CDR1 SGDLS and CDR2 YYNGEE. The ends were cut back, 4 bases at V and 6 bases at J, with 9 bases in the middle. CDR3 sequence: CASSNLGDTQYF. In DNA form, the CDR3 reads TGTGCCAGCAGCAACCTTGGGGATACGCAGTATTTT.

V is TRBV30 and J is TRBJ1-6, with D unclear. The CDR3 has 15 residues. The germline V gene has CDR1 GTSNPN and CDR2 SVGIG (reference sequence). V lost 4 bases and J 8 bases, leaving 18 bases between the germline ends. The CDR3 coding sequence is TGTGCCTGGATTTATCCGGGCTCAACTGATTCACCCCTCCACTTT. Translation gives CAWIYPGSTDSPLHF.